This TCR beta chain stems from a study of shared clonotypes between healthy human individuals. Replicate PCRs run on sorted subsets employed approximately 0.2 ug DNA, approximately 30,000 T cell genomes. Original processing methods: In the immunoSEQ data, sequences were junction-only and lacked quality scores, so filtering differed. Generated by immunoSEQ multiplex PCR, the TCRdb table keeps only in-frame clones and is missing some. The DNA gave D and trimming, while V, J and clone size come from that table. The sample includes 2,500,000 or so clones, roughly 90% of them seen just once. For this clone: Its target is unknown.

V was pared by 5 bases and J by 5 bases, with 9 bases of the junction left unmatched. The CDR3 runs 15 residues. CDR1 and CDR2 (germline): SGHAT, FQNNGV. Study observations and caveats: Among donors, the sharing of clonotypes was expected to be influenced by sequencing depth.

The sample taken for sequencing was naive CD4+ T cells from PBMCs. Subset noted: CD45RA+ positively selected. The sequence came from a man aged 18 to 30 in good health. Some clones in this sample may be carry-over from other donors' samples. This rearrangement joins TRBV11-2 to TRBJ2-1; 7 bases are a match to TRBD1. The CDR3: CASSPSPGQNNEQFF. The CDR3 DNA is TGTGCCAGCAGCCCAAGTCCGGGACAGAACAATGAGCAGTTCTTC. Filled out from reference TRBV11-2 and TRBJ2-1, the complete variable domain reads EAGVAQSPRYKIIEKRQSVAFWCNPISGHATLYWYQQILGQGPKLLIQFQNNGVVDDSQLPKDRFSAERLKGVDSTLKIQPAKLEDSAVYLCASSPSPGQNNEQFFGPGTRLTVL.